The next 6 T cell receptor beta chains were all read from a single sample in a study of spatial heterogeneity in lung cancer. Time point noted: sample taken at primary tumor resection. Unsorted tumor, nontumor lung tissue or cryopreserved PBMC supplied the whole RNA. TCRdb analysed the 5' RACE reads with MiXCR anew, one entry per CDR3 protein. The table records about 14,000 distinct CDR3 sequences, approximately 5% of them present only once. The sample here was lung tumor tissue, taken at surgery. The receptors were sampled from a human donor with early-stage non-small cell lung cancer.

In its sample, this clonotype was seen many times. The library was prepared for alpha chains; this beta chain is a stray read, so its frequency means little. The chain carries TRBV7-9 and TRBJ2-7, with 7 bases that match TRBD1. The V segment lost 5 bases and the J segment 7 bases; nucleotides outside the gene matches: 5. Germline V CDR1 and CDR2: SEHNR, FQNEAQ (reference sequence). CDR3 length: 12 amino acids. As DNA, the CDR3 is TGTGCCAGCAGCCGCCGGACAGGTGAGCAGTACTTC. Protein product: CASSRRTGEQYF.

This clonotype was recorded at least ten times. The size of this beta chain means little, since it is a stray read in a library made for alpha chains. The chain combines TRBV29-1 with TRBJ2-7, with 8 bases that match TRBD2. The V segment lost 6 bases and the J segment 2 bases; nucleotides outside the gene matches: 9. Germline V gene lookup returns CDR1 SQVTM and CDR2 ANQGSEA. The CDR3 is made up of 14 amino acids. The CDR3 sequence is CSVTLAGGPYEQYV. The CDR3, as DNA: TGCAGCGTAACACTGGCGGGAGGCCCCTACGAGCAGTACGTC.

This clonotype was observed at least ten times. Within a library made for alpha chains, this beta chain is off target, and its count is uninformative. The rearrangement links TRBV20-1 to TRBJ1-6; TRBD1 matches 8 bases. Trimming cost V 6 bases and J 12 bases; bases outside gene matches: 7. Germline V gene data show CDR1 as DFQATT and CDR2 as SNEGSKA (reference sequence). The CDR3 spans 12 residues. The CDR3 DNA sequence: TGCAGTGCCCAAGGACAGGGTGGACCCCTCCACTTT. Amino acids: CSAQGQGGPLHF.

Turning to this clonotype: One end of the junction varies from germline; a read error may be responsible. The size of this beta chain means little, since it is a stray read in a library made for alpha chains. CDR3 sequence reads: CGSSGGESAGANVLTF. The CDR3 DNA follows: TGTGGCAGCAGTGGAGGGGAGTCGGCTGGGGCCAACGTCCTGACTTTC. This chain joins TRBV6-1 and TRBJ2-6, with D possibly matching TRBD2 (6 bases). The length of the CDR3 is 16 residues. Looked up from germline, CDR1 is MNHNS and CDR2 is SASEGT.

Ten or more counts support this clonotype. A library prepared for alpha chains yielded this beta chain as an off-target read; its size is of little meaning. The chain couples TRBV6-5 to TRBJ2-4, with TRBD2 as a possible D gene (6 bases). This CDR3 is built from 14 residues. Germline V CDR1 and CDR2: MNHEY, SVGAGI. Trimming took off 7 bases at V and 0 bases at J, with 10 bases between the two ends. The CDR3 reads CASTGLRAKNIQYF. The CDR3 DNA is TGTGCCAGCACGGGACTGCGAGCCAAAAACATTCAGTACTTC.

This clonotype was seen many times. As an off-target read in a library built for alpha chains, this beta chain has a frequency of little significance. The rearrangement links TRBV7-9 to TRBJ1-4; a weak D match, TRBD1 (6 bases). The germline CDR1 and CDR2 sequences are SEHNR and FQNEAQ (reference sequence). V lost 5 bases, J lost 8 bases, and 15 bases lay in between. The CDR3 has 14 amino acids. The CDR3 DNA sequence: TGTGCCAGCAGCGAACAGGGAGGAGGGGAAAAACTGTTTTTT. This sequence encodes CASSEQGGGEKLFF. The full variable domain, with the rest looked up from reference TRBV7-9 and TRBJ1-4, is DTGVSQNPRHKITKRGQNVTFRCDPISEHNRLYWYRQTLGQGPEFLTYFQNEAQLEKSRLLSDRFSAERPKGSFSTLEIQRTEQGDSAMYLCASSEQGGGEKLFFGSGTQLSVL.